This T cell receptor (beta chain) derives from a study of cytomegalovirus exposure and HLA in healthy donors. Study outcomes and limitations: Cytomegalovirus association was listed for roughly 160 TCR beta chains. As a later analysis showed, several of the most significant clusters appeared to be linked to common viral pathogens.

The PCR had 60 Vbeta and 13 Jbeta primers. Clones were read by immunoSEQ multiplex PCR, and TCRdb kept only the in-frame ones, dropping some. The sample features roughly 120,000 clones, with around 4% in its top ten. Germline loops: CDR1 SGHRS, CDR2 YFSETQ. The V gene end was trimmed by 1 base and the J gene end by 2 bases; junction bases not matched to a gene: 11. The CDR3 totals 18 residues. As to this clone: Its specificity is not known.

The gene calls are TRBV5-1 and TRBJ1-2, with 10 bases fitting TRBD1. The material sequenced was PBMCs. The receptor was isolated from a man between 18 and 35 years old in good health and CMV-seronegative. CDR3 sequence: CASSLPWTGGGQNYGYTF. CDR3 DNA sequence: TGCGCCAGCAGCTTGCCCTGGACAGGGGGAGGGCAAAACTATGGCTACACCTTC.